Following are 26 T cell receptor beta chains from one sample sequenced in a study of radiotherapy plus CTLA-4 blockade in lung cancer. Generated by immunoSEQ multiplex PCR, the TCRdb table keeps only in-frame clones and is missing some. The sample has about 49,000 clones, roughly 73% seen once; the top ten hold 3.5% to 4%. The sample in question was peripheral blood, obtained from a patient treated with radiotherapy plus ipilimumab. Receptor source: a human donor with non-small cell lung cancer who had a complete response to radiotherapy plus ipilimumab.

The sample holds one count of this clone. This rearrangement joins TRBV6-6 to TRBJ1-2; D is possibly TRBD1 (5 bases). V lost 6 bases to trimming and J lost 1 base, with 9 bases between them. CDR1 MNHNY and CDR2 SVGAGI come from the germline V gene (reference sequence). This CDR3 region has 13 residues. The CDR3, as DNA: TGTGCCAGCAGGCCGGGACTTAACTATGGCTACACCTTC. It is translated as CASRPGLNYGYTF.

For the CDR3, the DNA is TGTGCCAGCAGCCAAGAAGCGCCCGGTAGCAATCAGCCCCAGCATTTT. It encodes CASSQEAPGSNQPQHF. The chain carries TRBV4-2 and TRBJ1-5; D gene unclear. The CDR3 spans 16 residues. The V end lost 0 bases, the J end lost 0 bases, and 9 bases lay between the germline ends. Germline V CDR1 and CDR2: LGHNA, YNFKEQ.

The rearrangement links TRBV5-1 to TRBJ2-1; TRBD2 agrees at 8 bases. Germline loops: CDR1 SGHRS, CDR2 YFSETQ. After removal of 2 bases from V and 7 bases from J, the junction contained 8 bases not matched to a gene. The CDR3 is 15 amino acids. CDR3 bases: TGCGCCAGCAGCTTAGGCGGGAGGTTTGTTAATGAGCAGTTCTTC. Translating gives CASSLGGRFVNEQFF.

The V call is TRBV18, the J call TRBJ1-1, with D hard to call. The germline V and J ends were trimmed by 6 bases and 0 bases, with 17 bases remaining between them. Germline V gene sequence: CDR1 KGHSH, CDR2 LQKENI. There are 16 residues in the CDR3. CDR3 amino acids: CASSWAEVPMNTEAFF. The CDR3 DNA reads as TGTGCCAGCTCTTGGGCCGAAGTCCCTATGAACACTGAAGCTTTCTTT.

A word on this clone: A junction end diverges from the germline sequence, so it may reflect a read error. This chain uses TRBV4-2 with TRBJ1-1, with 7 bases lining up with TRBD1. This CDR3 comprises 14 residues. Germline V CDR1 and CDR2: LGHNA, YNFKEQ. CDR3 residues: CASGQDGTVTEAFF. The CDR3 DNA sequence: TGTGCCAGCGGCCAAGATGGGACAGTCACTGAAGCTTTCTTT.

The chain joins TRBV19 to TRBJ1-1; unclear D gene. Trimming cost V 0 bases and J 11 bases, with 10 bases left between them. Germline V gene data show CDR1 as LNHDA and CDR2 as SQIVND (reference sequence). This CDR3 spans 12 amino acids. DNA of the CDR3: TGTGCCAGTAGTATAGACGGGAGTGGGGCTTTCTTT. It encodes CASSIDGSGAFF.

The chain has TRBV28 and TRBJ1-1, with D unclear. The CDR3 runs to 13 residues. Germline loops: CDR1 MDHEN, CDR2 SYDVKM. The V end was cut by 5 bases, the J end by 7 bases, with 14 bases between. DNA for the CDR3: TGTGCCAGCAGTCGGAACAGAGCCTATGAAGCTTTCTTT. Translated, it gives CASSRNRAYEAFF.

This clone was detected a few times. This chain links TRBV14 with TRBJ2-7, with D perhaps matching TRBD2 (6 bases). This CDR3 region has 12 residues. Germline V CDR1 and CDR2: SGHDN, FVKESK. The ends were cut back, 6 bases at V and 7 bases at J, with 13 bases in the middle. CDR3 in DNA: TGTGCCAGCAGTTACTGGGGGGAAGAGCAGTACTTC. It yields the protein CASSYWGEEQYF.

The genes are TRBV28 and TRBJ1-2, with 9 nucleotides matching TRBD1. Germline V lookup: CDR1 MDHEN, CDR2 SYDVKM. Unmatched junction bases numbered 12, after V lost 7 bases and J lost 3 bases. The CDR3 runs to 16 residues. CDR3 loop: CASIPRPGQGDYGYTF. DNA for the CDR3: TGTGCCAGCATTCCCCGCCCGGGACAGGGCGACTATGGCTACACCTTC.

The V and J genes are TRBV30 and TRBJ2-2; 13 bases match TRBD2. The V gene end was trimmed by 1 base and the J gene end by 5 bases; junction bases not matched to a gene: 4. The CDR3 extends over 16 amino acids. The germline V gene has CDR1 GTSNPN and CDR2 SVGIG (reference sequence). The CDR3 DNA reads as TGTGCCTGGAGTGACGGACTAGCGGGAGTTACCGGGGAGCTGTTTTTT. As protein: CAWSDGLAGVTGELFF.

The chain couples TRBV25-1 to TRBJ1-1; a weak D match, TRBD1 (6 bases). The CDR3 is made up of 14 amino acids. Germline V gene sequence: CDR1 MGHDK, CDR2 SYGVNS. The ends were cut back, 3 bases at V and 13 bases at J, with 21 bases in the middle. The CDR3: CASSEYEGGVDVFF. The CDR3, as DNA: TGTGCCAGCAGTGAGTACGAAGGGGGGGTGGATGTTTTCTTT. The full variable domain, in which reference TRBV25-1 and TRBJ1-1 provide the parts outside the CDR3, is EADIYQTPRYLVIGTGKKITLECSQTMGHDKMYWYQQDPGMELHLIHYSYGVNSTEKGDLSSESTVSRIRTEHFPLTLESARPSHTSQYLCASSEYEGGVDVFFGQGTRLTVV.

The chain couples TRBV4-3 to TRBJ2-3, with 12 bases that match TRBD2. Per the germline V gene, CDR1 is LGHNA and CDR2 is YSLEER. CDR3 length: 16 amino acids. V dropped 3 bases and J dropped 5; count of bases not matched to a gene: 6. The CDR3 coding sequence is TGCGCCAGCAGCCAGGTACTAGCGGGGGGACTAGATACGCAGTATTTT. Translating it yields CASSQVLAGGLDTQYF.

This clone turned up a few times. The chain carries TRBV7-9 and TRBJ2-4, with 8 nucleotides matching TRBD1. V was pared by 5 bases and J by 6 bases, with 6 bases of the junction left unmatched. The CDR3 loop spans 14 amino acids. Germline V gene sequence: CDR1 SEHNR, CDR2 FQNEAQ (reference sequence). CDR3 loop: CASSQDRVGNIQYF. In DNA, the CDR3 is TGTGCCAGCAGCCAGGACAGGGTTGGAAACATTCAGTACTTC.

About this clone: Its ends do not fully match the called genes, so a read error is possible. V and J are TRBV5-1 and TRBJ1-1; D gene ambiguous. The CDR3 is 14 amino acids. Germline CDR1 is SGHRS and CDR2 is YFSETQ. The CDR3 reads CASRLEGLGAEAFF. The CDR3 DNA reads as TGCGCCAGCAGATTGGAAGGGTTGGGAGCTGAAGCTTTCTTT.

The V gene is TRBV4-1, the J gene TRBJ1-4; 8 bases agree with TRBD1. Germline CDR1 MGHRA, CDR2 YSYEKL. V shed 1 base and J 2 bases; nucleotides not matched to a gene: 15. This CDR3 is 20 amino acids long. The CDR3 DNA follows: TGCGCCAGCAGCCAAGCGCCCCCGGACAGGGTTGGGGGGACTAATGAAAAACTGTTTTTT. Protein product: CASSQAPPDRVGGTNEKLFF.

This clone was picked up one time. Relative to the germline gene, one junction end is altered; a read error may explain this. V and J are TRBV27 and TRBJ2-7; D is possibly TRBD2 (6 bases). Per the germline V gene, CDR1 is MNHEY and CDR2 is SMNVEV (reference sequence). This CDR3 region has 15 residues. The CDR3 is CASSPFWAGNYKQYF. The DNA for the CDR3 is TGTGCCAGCAGCCCATTTTGGGCGGGGAACTACAAGCAGTACTTC.

This chain joins TRBV7-2 and TRBJ2-7, with a tentative D call TRBD2 (5 bases). The germline V gene has CDR1 SGHTA and CDR2 FQGNSA. V shed 5 bases and J shed 6 bases, with 11 bases lying between them. CDR3 length: 12 amino acids. The CDR3 DNA reads TGTGCCAGCAGCATAGGACTTTCCGAGCAGTACTTC. This codes for CASSIGLSEQYF.

This clone has just a few counts. The gene calls are TRBV6-5 and TRBJ1-1; the D gene is possibly TRBD1 (6 bases). This CDR3 contains 13 residues. V lost 6 bases to trimming and J lost 4 bases, with 12 bases between them. Germline V gene sequence: CDR1 MNHEY, CDR2 SVGAGI. The CDR3 is CASRTTGTTEAFF. The CDR3 DNA is TGTGCCAGCAGAACTACAGGGACCACTGAAGCTTTCTTT.

The chain combines TRBV4-2 with TRBJ1-2, with 10 bases matching TRBD1. The ends lost 3 bases at V and 4 bases at J; junction bases unmatched: 2. This CDR3 has 14 residues. Germline CDR1 and CDR2: LGHNA and YNFKEQ. The CDR3 DNA sequence: TGTGCCAGCAGCCAGGGGACAGGGGTCTATGGCTACACCTTC. Its translation: CASSQGTGVYGYTF.

The chain employs TRBV27 and TRBJ2-7; TRBD1 might be the D (5 bases). CDR1 is MNHEY and CDR2 is SMNVEV in the germline V gene (reference sequence). Trimming left V 3 bases short and J 2 bases short, with 8 bases between. The CDR3 loop spans 13 amino acids. The CDR3 region has the DNA TGTGCCAGCAGTTTCGGCAGGGCCTACGAGCAGTACTTC. This gives the protein CASSFGRAYEQYF.

The CDR3 nucleotides are TGCGCCAGCAGCCGCACCTCCGGGACAGGGTATGATCTTGATGGAAACACCATATATTTT. This sequence encodes CASSRTSGTGYDLDGNTIYF. V is TRBV10-1 and J is TRBJ1-3; TRBD1 matches 9 bases. From germline, CDR1 is WNHNN and CDR2 SYGVQD (reference sequence). CDR3 length: 20 amino acids. With V trimmed by 6 bases and J by 3 bases, 21 bases remained unmatched.

The chain joins TRBV7-9 to TRBJ2-3; D may be TRBD2 (6 bases). CDR3 size: 14 residues. CDR1 is SEHNR and CDR2 is FQNEAQ in the germline V gene (reference sequence). With 2 bases removed from V and 11 bases from J, the gap between germline ends came to 17 bases. Written as DNA, the CDR3 is TGTGCCAGCAGCTTACAATCTAGCGTTTTAGGGCAGTATTTT. It translates to CASSLQSSVLGQYF. Variable domain in full (rest from reference TRBV7-9 and TRBJ2-3): DTGVSQNPRHKITKRGQNVTFRCDPISEHNRLYWYRQTLGQGPEFLTYFQNEAQLEKSRLLSDRFSAERPKGSFSTLEIQRTEQGDSAMYLCASSLQSSVLGQYFGPGTRLTVL.

The chain combines TRBV28 with TRBJ2-7, with D possibly TRBD2 on 5 matching bases. The CDR3 spans 14 residues. The germline CDR1 and CDR2 sequences are MDHEN and SYDVKM. V gave up 5 bases and J gave up 4 bases, with 15 bases separating them. The CDR3 reads CASSSGGPTYEQYF. The CDR3 DNA sequence: TGTGCCAGCAGTAGCGGCGGGCCTACTTACGAGCAGTACTTC.

This clone came up a few times. The genes are TRBV2 and TRBJ2-7; 10 bases are shared with TRBD1. V gave up 9 bases and J gave up 2 bases; unmatched junction bases: 7. The V gene's germline CDR1 is SNHLY and CDR2 FYNNEI. CDR3 length: 14 residues. The CDR3 sequence: CASRGQGRAYEQYF. The CDR3 DNA sequence: TGTGCCAGTAGGGGACAGGGGCGAGCCTACGAGCAGTACTTC.

This clone was seen only once. J is TRBJ1-1 and V is TRBV27, with TRBD1 matching 7 bases. This CDR3 comprises 14 residues. Per the germline V gene, CDR1 is MNHEY and CDR2 is SMNVEV (reference sequence). V was clipped by 5 bases and J by 7 bases; unmatched bases: 10. Here the CDR3 DNA reads TGTGCCAGCAGTCGGAACAGGGGAGTGAGTGAAGCTTTCTTT. It is translated as CASSRNRGVSEAFF.

The rearrangement joins TRBV11-2 to TRBJ2-5, with D maybe TRBD1 (6 bases). V dropped 1 base and J dropped 5 bases, with 17 bases sitting between them. In germline, CDR1 is SGHAT, CDR2 FQNNGV. This CDR3 spans 16 amino acids. CDR3 loop: CASSLVGGRGSETQYF. The CDR3 nucleotides are TGTGCCAGCAGCTTAGTAGGTGGCAGGGGTTCCGAGACCCAGTACTTC.